The 21 T cell receptor beta chains presented below share a single source sample, sequenced in a study of T cell repertoires in cytomegalovirus infection (dated by TCRdb to between 2018 and 2021). For these TCRs, the target antigens are not known. Sequenced using an Illumina HiSeq 1500. The raw public data were reprocessed by TCRdb itself: fastp quality trimming at Q25, MiXCR clonotype calling, in-frame beta chains only. Records with the same CDR3 protein are collapsed into one entry carrying the most frequent genes and DNA. The sample contains 700,000 to 900,000 distinct CDR3 sequences, just under 30% of them found a single time. In total, the top ten clones hold around 13% of the sample. The label giving this sample's treatment or condition can be read as: in vitro stimulation with specific CMV peptide epitopes to enrich CMV-specific T cells. Sequenced here: cultured CD8+ T cells from PBMCs, sampled from culture after CMV antigen stimulation. Every receptor here comes from a human donor in good health (CMV status not recorded). Some clones in this sample may be carry-over from other donors' samples.

This clonotype has a handful of counts. Here the CDR3 reads CATSDRTYEQYF. The CDR3, as DNA: TGTGCCACCTCGGACAGGACCTACGAGCAGTACTTC. V gene TRBV10-3 combines with J gene TRBJ2-7; 7 positions agree with TRBD1. The CDR3 extends over 12 amino acids. Per the germline V gene, CDR1 is ENHRY and CDR2 is SYGVKD. Trimming took 10 bases from V and 2 from J; bases not matched to a gene: 5.

This clonotype came up a few times. The V gene is TRBV4-3, the J gene TRBJ2-1, with a possible D match to TRBD2 (5 bases). CDR3 length: 14 amino acids. Germline assignment: CDR1 LGHNA and CDR2 YSLEER. With 0 bases removed from V and 5 bases from J, the gap between germline ends came to 8 bases. The chain's CDR3 is CASSQDRGDNEQFF. CDR3 DNA: TGCGCCAGCAGCCAAGATCGGGGAGACAATGAGCAGTTCTTC.

CDR3 coding DNA: TGTGCCAGCAGTACTATCGGACGGAACACTGAAGCTTTCTTT. It encodes CASSTIGRNTEAFF. The rearrangement links TRBV27 to TRBJ1-1; D is unclear. Trimming cost V 5 bases and J 1 base, with 11 bases left between them. Germline V gene data show CDR1 as MNHEY and CDR2 as SMNVEV (reference sequence). The CDR3 is made up of 14 amino acids.

This CDR3 is CASDLTGGGYGYTF. The CDR3 DNA follows: TGTGCCAGCGATCTTACAGGGGGAGGCTATGGCTACACCTTC. The chain joins TRBV19 to TRBJ1-2, with 8 positions matching TRBD1. V trimming: 9 bases; J trimming: 4 bases; junction bases outside the gene matches: 10. CDR3 size: 14 residues. Germline CDR1 and CDR2: LNHDA and SQIVND (reference sequence).

In its sample, this clonotype was seen a few times. J is TRBJ1-3 and V is TRBV19; D possibly corresponds to TRBD1 (6 bases). Per the germline V gene, CDR1 is LNHDA and CDR2 is SQIVND (reference sequence). The CDR3 is 19 amino acids. Trimming shortened V by 4 bases and J by 0 bases, and 22 bases separated the two germline ends. CDR3 region: CASSTRDTGRQDSGNTIYF. CDR3 coding DNA: TGTGCCAGTAGTACCCGGGACACCGGTCGACAGGACTCTGGAAACACCATATATTTT.

The rearrangement links TRBV6-5 to TRBJ2-2, with 7 bases identical to TRBD1. CDR1 is MNHEY and CDR2 is SVGAGI in the germline V gene. This CDR3 has 15 residues. J lost 1 base, V lost 2 bases, and 1 base had no gene match. CDR3 in amino acids: CASSYRGRNTGELFF. CDR3 DNA: TGTGCCAGCAGTTACAGGGGGCGGAACACCGGGGAGCTGTTTTTT.

The J gene is TRBJ2-7, the V gene TRBV20-1, with a possible D match to TRBD1 (6 bases). Germline V gene lookup returns CDR1 DFQATT and CDR2 SNEGSKA (reference sequence). Trimming pared 0 bases from V and 3 bases from J, leaving 6 bases between. The CDR3 consists of 12 residues. The CDR3 loop reads CSAREDSYEQYF. In nucleotides, the CDR3 is TGCAGTGCTAGAGAGGACAGCTACGAGCAGTACTTC.

This clonotype was observed a handful of times. The rearrangement uses TRBV7-6 and TRBJ2-3; 8 bases map to TRBD2. The CDR3 extends over 16 amino acids. Germline V gene data show CDR1 as SGHVS and CDR2 as FNYEAQ. The ends lost 2 bases at V and 5 bases at J; junction bases unmatched: 9. The CDR3 nucleotides read TGTGCCAGCAGCTTAAGAGCGGGGGCCCTCAAAGATACGCAGTATTTT. It translates to CASSLRAGALKDTQYF. Supplemented by reference TRBV7-6 and TRBJ2-3, the full variable domain reads GAGVSQSPRYKVTKRGQDVALRCDPISGHVSLYWYRQALGQGPEFLTYFNYEAQQDKSGLPNDRFSAERPEGSISTLTIQRTEQRDSAMYRCASSLRAGALKDTQYFGPGTRLTVL.

The sample holds many counts of this clonotype. The rearrangement joins TRBV7-9 to TRBJ2-7; a weak D match, TRBD2 (5 bases). The V and J ends lost 4 bases and 4 bases respectively, with 11 bases between them. The CDR3 covers 13 residues. Germline values: CDR1 SEHNR, CDR2 FQNEAQ (reference sequence). Here the CDR3 reads CASSSRTGYEQYF. The DNA for the CDR3 is TGTGCCAGCAGCTCCCGTACGGGGTACGAGCAGTACTTC.

This clonotype was detected ten times or more. The genes are TRBV6-5 and TRBJ1-2; D gene uncertain. Trimming left V 6 bases short and J 3 bases short, with 14 bases between. From germline, CDR1 is MNHEY and CDR2 SVGAGI. The CDR3 contains 14 residues. The CDR3, as DNA: TGTGCCAGCAGGCCTGGACTGACCGACTATGGCTACACCTTC. Amino acid sequence: CASRPGLTDYGYTF.

This clonotype has only one observation. The chain employs TRBV2 and TRBJ1-1; 7 bases line up with TRBD1. J was trimmed by 1 base and V by 7 bases; bases with no gene match: 9. Germline-derived CDR1 and CDR2 are SNHLY and FYNNEI. The CDR3 extends over 15 amino acids. This CDR3 reads CASNPPGTANTEAFF. CDR3 DNA sequence: TGTGCCAGCAACCCTCCCGGGACAGCGAACACTGAAGCTTTCTTT. Complete variable domain (other parts from reference TRBV2 and TRBJ1-1): EPEVTQTPSHQVTQMGQEVILRCVPISNHLYFYWYRQILGQKVEFLVSFYNNEISEKSEIFDDQFSVERPDGSNFTLKIRSTKLEDSAMYFCASNPPGTANTEAFFGQGTRLTVV.

This chain joins TRBV19 and TRBJ2-1; 8 nucleotides line up with TRBD1. This CDR3 spans 15 amino acids. Germline CDR1 LNHDA, CDR2 SQIVND (reference sequence). Unmatched junction bases numbered 3, after V lost 2 bases and J lost 3 bases. CDR3 amino acids: CASSIKGQVYNEQFF. The DNA for the CDR3 is TGTGCCAGTAGTATAAAGGGACAGGTCTACAATGAGCAGTTCTTC.

This clonotype was seen a single time. V usage is TRBV6-1 and J usage is TRBJ2-1, with D perhaps TRBD2 (7 bases). Trimming pared 4 bases from V and 7 bases from J, leaving 17 bases between. The CDR3 extends over 15 amino acids. CDR1 MNHNS and CDR2 SASEGT come from the germline V gene. CDR3 nucleotides: TGTGCCAGCAGTGGCTTCCGGGGGGCTGAGAATGAGCAGTTCTTC. Its protein is CASSGFRGAENEQFF.

This clonotype came up many times. The V gene is TRBV12-3 or TRBV12-4, the J gene TRBJ1-5; D perhaps matches TRBD1 (6 bases). The V gene lost 5 bases and the J gene lost 3 bases, with 8 bases spanning the gap. The CDR3 sequence is 13 residues long. CDR3 DNA: TGTGCCAGCAGTCAGGGGATCAATCAGCCCCAGCATTTT. It is translated as CASSQGINQPQHF.

The sample holds many counts of this clonotype. This chain joins TRBV5-4 and TRBJ2-2; 8 bases are shared with TRBD2. The CDR3 totals 15 residues. Per germline, CDR1 SGHNT and CDR2 YYREEE (reference sequence). The J segment lost 4 bases and the V segment lost 3 bases, leaving 5 bases of the junction unmatched. The CDR3 DNA follows: TGTGCCAGCAGCTGGAGCGGGGGCTTCACCGGGGAGCTGTTTTTT. It specifies CASSWSGGFTGELFF.

The chain links TRBV27 to TRBJ1-2; D is ambiguous. Trimming removed 5 bases from V and 2 bases from J, with 9 bases in between. The CDR3 runs 13 residues. The V gene's germline CDR1 is MNHEY and CDR2 SMNVEV (reference sequence). The CDR3 here is CASSHNLNYGYTF. Written as DNA, the CDR3 is TGTGCCAGCAGTCACAACTTAAACTATGGCTACACCTTC.

This clonotype was picked up a small number of times. This sequence joins TRBV12-3 or TRBV12-4 and TRBJ2-2; D perhaps matches TRBD1 (5 bases). V was pared by 6 bases and J by 5 bases, with 10 bases between. The CDR3 is 13 residues long. Here the CDR3 reads CASSKTVTGELFF. As DNA, the CDR3 is TGTGCCAGCAGCAAGACAGTGACCGGGGAGCTGTTTTTT.

This clonotype has a count of ten or more. The chain employs TRBV11-2 and TRBJ2-1; D ambiguous. CDR1 and CDR2 (germline): SGHAT, FQNNGV. V was trimmed by 1 base and J by 6 bases, leaving 22 bases between them. The CDR3 totals 18 residues. The CDR3 here is CASSLVALGPPLVNEQFF. CDR3 nucleotide sequence: TGTGCCAGCAGCTTAGTGGCCCTAGGGCCCCCATTGGTCAATGAGCAGTTCTTC.

The chain combines TRBV11-2 with TRBJ1-4; maybe TRBD1 (5 bases). The germline V gene has CDR1 SGHAT and CDR2 FQNNGV. This CDR3 region has 19 residues. V was clipped by 1 base and J by 3 bases, with 21 bases between them. CDR3 loop: CASSLGWDLAGASNEKLFF. In nucleotides, the CDR3 is TGTGCCAGCAGCTTAGGTTGGGACTTAGCCGGGGCTTCTAATGAAAAACTGTTTTTT. The whole variable domain, filled in from reference TRBV11-2 and TRBJ1-4, reads EAGVAQSPRYKIIEKRQSVAFWCNPISGHATLYWYQQILGQGPKLLIQFQNNGVVDDSQLPKDRFSAERLKGVDSTLKIQPAKLEDSAVYLCASSLGWDLAGASNEKLFFGSGTQLSVL.

This clonotype was observed a handful of times. The V gene is TRBV19, the J gene TRBJ1-2; D uncertain. The CDR3 covers 10 residues. Germline values: CDR1 LNHDA, CDR2 SQIVND (reference sequence). With 10 bases removed from V and 3 bases from J, the gap between germline ends came to 6 bases. DNA of the CDR3: TGTGCCACCTACTACTATGGCTACACCTTC. It yields the protein CATYYYGYTF.

This clonotype appeared a few times. The chain carries TRBV28 and TRBJ2-1; 7 nucleotides align to TRBD2. Germline loops: CDR1 MDHEN, CDR2 SYDVKM. The CDR3 extends over 16 amino acids. V gave up 7 bases and J gave up 4 bases; unmatched junction bases: 13. The CDR3 bases are TGTGCCAGCATCCCGCTGACGGGGGGTCTTTACAATGAGCAGTTCTTC. Protein: CASIPLTGGLYNEQFF. Using reference TRBV28 and TRBJ2-1 for the parts outside the CDR3, the full variable domain is DVKVTQSSRYLVKRTGEKVFLECVQDMDHENMFWYRQDPGLGLRLIYFSYDVKMKEKGDIPEGYSVSREKKERFSLILESASTNQTSMYLCASIPLTGGLYNEQFFGPGTRLTVL.